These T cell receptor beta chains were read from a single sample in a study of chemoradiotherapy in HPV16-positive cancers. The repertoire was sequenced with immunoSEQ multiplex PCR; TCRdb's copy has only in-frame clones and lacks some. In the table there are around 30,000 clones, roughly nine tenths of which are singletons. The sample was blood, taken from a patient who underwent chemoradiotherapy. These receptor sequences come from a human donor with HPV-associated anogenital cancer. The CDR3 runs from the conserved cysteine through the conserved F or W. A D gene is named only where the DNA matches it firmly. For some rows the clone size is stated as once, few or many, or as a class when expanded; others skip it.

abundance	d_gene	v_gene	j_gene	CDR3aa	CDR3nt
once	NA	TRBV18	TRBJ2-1	CASSHETNRNEQFF	TGTGCCAGCTCTCATGAGACCAACAGGAATGAGCAGTTCTTC
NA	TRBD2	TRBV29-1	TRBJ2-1	CSVDTTSVYNEQFF	TGCAGCGTTGATACGACTAGCGTGTACAATGAGCAGTTCTTC
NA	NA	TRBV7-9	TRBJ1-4	CASSLNSGYGEKLFF	TGTGCCAGCAGCTTGAATTCAGGGTATGGGGAAAAACTGTTTTTT
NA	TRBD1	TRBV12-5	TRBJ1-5	CASGLVGQGAGSNQPQHF	TGTGCTAGTGGTTTGGTCGGACAGGGGGCGGGTAGCAATCAGCCCCAGCATTTT
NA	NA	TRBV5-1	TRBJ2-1	CASFRRTLPNEQFF	TGCGCCAGCTTTCGCCGGACTCTTCCCAATGAGCAGTTCTTC
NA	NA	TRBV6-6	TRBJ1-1	CASSTLGGRNTEAFF	TGTGCCAGCAGCACCTTGGGGGGACGGAACACTGAAGCTTTCTTT
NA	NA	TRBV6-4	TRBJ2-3	CASSTQQDTDTQYF	TGTGCCAGCAGTACCCAACAGGACACAGATACGCAGTATTTT
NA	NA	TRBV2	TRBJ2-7	CASSELGRSSYEQYF	TGTGCCAGCAGTGAACTTGGTAGGAGCTCCTACGAGCAGTACTTC
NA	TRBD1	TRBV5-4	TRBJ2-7	CASSFGTVSYEQYF	TGTGCCAGCAGCTTTGGGACAGTGTCCTACGAGCAGTACTTC
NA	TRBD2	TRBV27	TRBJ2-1	CASSFEGAGRSNEQFF	TGTGCCAGCAGTTTTGAGGGAGCGGGACGATCCAATGAGCAGTTCTTC
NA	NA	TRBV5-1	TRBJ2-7	CASSSLPAASLSSYEQYF	TGCGCCAGCAGCTCCCTCCCCGCTGCGTCACTGAGCTCCTACGAGCAGTACTTC
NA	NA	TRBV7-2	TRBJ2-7	CASSLAWGTDVFGSYEQYF	TGTGCCAGCAGCTTAGCGTGGGGGACGGATGTTTTTGGCTCCTACGAGCAGTACTTC
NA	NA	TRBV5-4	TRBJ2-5	CASSLDSRQETQYF	TGTGCCAGCAGCTTGGACAGCCGACAAGAGACCCAGTACTTC
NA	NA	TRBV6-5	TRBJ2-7	CASTLPTGEQYF	TGTGCCAGCACCTTACCGACGGGAGAGCAGTACTTC
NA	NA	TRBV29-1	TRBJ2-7	CSVVAAYEQYF	TGCAGCGTTGTGGCGGCCTACGAGCAGTACTTC
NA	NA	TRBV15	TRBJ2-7	CATSREGGTYEQYF	TGTGCCACCAGCAGAGAGGGAGGAACCTACGAGCAGTACTTC
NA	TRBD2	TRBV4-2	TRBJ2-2	CASSQEAGGATGELFF	TGTGCCAGCAGCCAAGAGGCGGGAGGGGCCACCGGGGAGCTGTTTTTT
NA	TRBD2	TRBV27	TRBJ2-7	CASSLSAAGGPSYEQYF	TGTGCCAGCAGTTTATCTGCGGCGGGAGGGCCCTCCTACGAGCAGTACTTC
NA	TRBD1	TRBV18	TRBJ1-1	CASSPGAGGATEAFF	TGTGCCAGCTCCCCCGGGGCAGGGGGCGCCACTGAAGCTTTCTTT
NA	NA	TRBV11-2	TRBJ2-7	CASSVQRVGLGEQYF	TGTGCCAGCAGCGTTCAGAGAGTAGGTCTCGGCGAGCAGTACTTC
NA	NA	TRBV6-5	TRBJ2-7	CASSYSWNPYEQYF	TGTGCCAGCAGTTACTCCTGGAACCCCTACGAGCAGTACTTC
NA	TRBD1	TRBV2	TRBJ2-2	CASTRPPRDRVSGELFF	TGTGCCAGCACCCGACCTCCTCGGGACAGGGTTTCCGGGGAGCTGTTTTTT
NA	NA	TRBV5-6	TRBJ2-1	CASSLRGLSYNEQFF	TGTGCCAGCAGCTTGAGGGGATTGTCATACAATGAGCAGTTCTTC
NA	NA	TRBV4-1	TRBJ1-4	CASSQRPGATNEKLFF	TGCGCCAGCAGCCAGAGACCGGGAGCCACTAATGAAAAACTGTTTTTT
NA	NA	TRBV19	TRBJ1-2	CASSITQAAGGYTF	TGTGCCAGTAGTATAACCCAGGCCGCCGGTGGCTACACCTTC
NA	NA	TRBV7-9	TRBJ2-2	CASSLDWTTGELFF	TGTGCCAGCAGCTTAGATTGGACGACCGGGGAGCTGTTTTTT
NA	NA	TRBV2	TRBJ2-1	CASGYSYNEQFF	TGTGCCAGCGGGTACAGTTACAATGAGCAGTTCTTC
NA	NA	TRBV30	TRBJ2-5	CAWGEGGQETQYF	TGTGCCTGGGGGGAGGGGGGCCAAGAGACCCAGTACTTC
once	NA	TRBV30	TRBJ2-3	CAWSARYGGPPSDTQYF	TGTGCCTGGAGTGCCCGATACGGGGGGCCTCCATCAGATACGCAGTATTTT
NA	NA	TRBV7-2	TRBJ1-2	CASSPTGGNYGYTF	TGTGCCAGCAGCCCGACCGGGGGTAACTATGGCTACACCTTC
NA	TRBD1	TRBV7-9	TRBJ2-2	CASSTAQTGDGELFF	TGTGCCAGCAGCACAGCCCAGACAGGGGACGGGGAGCTGTTTTTT
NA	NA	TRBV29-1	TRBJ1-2	CSVEDKGEGYGYTF	TGCAGCGTTGAAGATAAGGGGGAGGGCTATGGCTACACCTTC
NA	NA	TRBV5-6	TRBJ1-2	CASSLGTTGYTF	TGTGCCAGCAGCTTGGGTACAACTGGCTACACCTTC
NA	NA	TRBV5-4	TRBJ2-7	CASSLEGRIYEQYF	TGTGCCAGCAGCTTGGAGGGCCGGATATACGAGCAGTACTTC
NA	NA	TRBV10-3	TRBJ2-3	CAIRGRTFTDTQYF	TGTGCCATCAGGGGGCGGACTTTCACAGATACGCAGTATTTT
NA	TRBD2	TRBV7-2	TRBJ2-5	CASSFVGSPGGTQYF	TGTGCCAGCAGCTTCGTGGGATCCCCGGGGGGGACCCAGTACTTC
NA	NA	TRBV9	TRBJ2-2	CASSVVGNTGELFF	TGTGCCAGCAGCGTAGTCGGAAACACCGGGGAGCTGTTTTTT
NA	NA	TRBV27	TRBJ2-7	CASTRRGGSDEQYF	TGTGCCAGCACCCGAAGGGGGGGCTCAGACGAGCAGTACTTC
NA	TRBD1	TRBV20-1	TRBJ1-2	CSAWGQGRSTF	TGCAGTGCTTGGGGACAGGGACGATCCACCTTC
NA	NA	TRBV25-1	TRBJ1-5	CASMDQEGDRISNQPQHF	TGTGCCAGCATGGATCAGGAGGGGGATAGGATTAGCAATCAGCCCCAGCATTTT
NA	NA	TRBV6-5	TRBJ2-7	CASSYSSGAYEQYF	TGTGCCAGCAGTTACTCGTCAGGGGCCTACGAGCAGTACTTC
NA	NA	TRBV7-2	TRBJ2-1	CASSFANEQFF	TGTGCCAGCAGCTTCGCCAATGAGCAGTTCTTC
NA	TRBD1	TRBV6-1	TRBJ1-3	CASSTDPGGLNTIYF	TGTGCCAGCAGTACCGACCCAGGGGGCCTAAACACCATATATTTT
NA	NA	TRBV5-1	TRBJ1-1	CASSSQAGNTEAFF	TGCGCCAGCAGCTCCCAAGCGGGGAACACTGAAGCTTTCTTT
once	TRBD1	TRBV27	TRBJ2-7	CASSSRQGAHEQYF	TGTGCCAGCAGCTCCCGACAGGGGGCCCACGAGCAGTACTTC